This TCR beta chain was sequenced during a study of blood T cell repertoires in COVID-19. TCRdb's table, derived via immunoSEQ multiplex PCR, lists solely in-frame clones and lacks some. Of 140,000 or so clones listed, 80% are singletons. This CDR3 spans 15 amino acids. Germline lookup yields CDR1 SGHAT and CDR2 FQDESV (reference sequence). The V and J ends lost 4 bases and 4 bases, in that order; junction bases with no gene match: 2. The TCR originated in a man aged 65-85 years who had recovered from COVID-19. The specimen was peripheral blood. V usage is TRBV11-1 and J usage is TRBJ2-1; 12 nucleotides line up with TRBD2. CDR3 coding DNA: TGTGCCAGCAGCTCGACTAGCGGGGGATACAATGAGCAGTTCTTC. Its protein is CASSSTSGGYNEQFF.